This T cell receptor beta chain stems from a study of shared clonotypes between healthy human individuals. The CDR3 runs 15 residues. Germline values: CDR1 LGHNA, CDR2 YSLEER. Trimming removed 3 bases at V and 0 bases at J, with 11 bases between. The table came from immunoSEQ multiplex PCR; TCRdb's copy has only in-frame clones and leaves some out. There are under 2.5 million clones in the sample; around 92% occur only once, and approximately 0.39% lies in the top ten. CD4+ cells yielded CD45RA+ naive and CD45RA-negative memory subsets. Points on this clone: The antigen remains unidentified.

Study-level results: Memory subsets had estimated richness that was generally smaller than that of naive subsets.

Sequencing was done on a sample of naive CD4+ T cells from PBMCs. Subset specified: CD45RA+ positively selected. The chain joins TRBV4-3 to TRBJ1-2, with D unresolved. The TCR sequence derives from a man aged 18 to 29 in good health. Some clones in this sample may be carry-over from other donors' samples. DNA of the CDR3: TGCGCCAGCAGCCAGGAGGCCACCTCTAACTATGGCTACACCTTC. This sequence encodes CASSQEATSNYGYTF.